This TCR beta chain is from a study of read filtering for tumor transcriptome and immune sequencing. The V and J ends lost 1 base and 6 bases respectively, with 14 bases between them. Germline V CDR1 and CDR2: SGHRS, YFSETQ. The CDR3 is made up of 14 amino acids. Overall study results and limits: Even smaller IR-seq throughput identified most shared clonotypes. Without single-read clonotypes, shared clonotype proportions correlated more between IR-seq and RNA-seq.

Molecular barcoded adaptors covering alpha/delta and beta/gamma chains were used on around 370 ng RNA. TCRdb analysed the reads with MiXCR anew, one entry per CDR3 protein. This table holds some 80,000 distinct CDR3 sequences, roughly 12% found once. At least ten counts were recorded for this clonotype. The antigen is undetermined. The sequence was collected from a donor at least 40 years old with multiple myeloma. The specimen was a population of CD138-negative cells sorted from bone marrow. V and J are TRBV5-1 and TRBJ2-7, with D possibly being TRBD1 (6 bases). The CDR3 loop reads CASSLSDRQAEQYF. CDR3 bases: TGCGCCAGCAGCTTGTCCGACAGGCAAGCCGAGCAGTACTTC. Full variable domain (rest looked up from reference TRBV5-1 and TRBJ2-7): KAGVTQTPRYLIKTRGQQVTLSCSPISGHRSVSWYQQTPGQGLQFLFEYFSETQRNKGNFPGRFSGRQFSNSRSEMNVSTLELGDSALYLCASSLSDRQAEQYFGPGTRLTVT.